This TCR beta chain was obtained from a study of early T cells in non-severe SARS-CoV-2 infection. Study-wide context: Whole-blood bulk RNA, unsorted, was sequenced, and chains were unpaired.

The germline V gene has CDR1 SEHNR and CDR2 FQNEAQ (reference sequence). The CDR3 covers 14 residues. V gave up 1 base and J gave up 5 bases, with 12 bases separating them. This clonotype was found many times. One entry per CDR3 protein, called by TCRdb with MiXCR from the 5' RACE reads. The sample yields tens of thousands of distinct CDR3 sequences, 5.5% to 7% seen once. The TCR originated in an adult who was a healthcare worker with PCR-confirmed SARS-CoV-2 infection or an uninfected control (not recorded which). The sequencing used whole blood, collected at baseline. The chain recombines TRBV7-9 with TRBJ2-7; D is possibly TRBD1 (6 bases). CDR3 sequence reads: CASSLGMGADEQYF. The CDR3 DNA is TGTGCCAGCAGCTTAGGGATGGGGGCAGACGAGCAGTACTTC.